Listed below are T cell receptor beta chains from one sample, sequenced in a study of blood T cells in healthy people across ages. One entry per CDR3 protein results from TCRdb running MiXCR on the 5' RACE reads. The sample has around 1.1 million distinct CDR3 sequences, around two fifths seen once; the top ten hold 13%. What was sequenced was blood. These receptors all come from a man younger than 30 in good health. The CDR3 runs from the conserved cysteine through the conserved F or W. Fields, in order: V gene, J gene, clone size, D gene, CDR3 DNA, CDR3 protein. The D gene is left open where the match is weak. Expanded clones get a size class; other rows say once, few or many, or leave the size out.

TRBV28	TRBJ2-6	few	.	TGTGCCAGCAGTTTAATACTGCCAACTGGGGCCAACGTCCTGACTTTC	CASSLILPTGANVLTF
TRBV11-2	TRBJ2-5	few	.	TGTGCCAGCAGCCCCCTTGGCGGGTTAGAGACCCAGTACTTC	CASSPLGGLETQYF
TRBV7-6	TRBJ1-4	.	TRBD1	TGTGCCAGCAGCTTAGCTCTGGGACAGGAGAGCGCTAATGAAAAACTGTTTTTT	CASSLALGQESANEKLFF
TRBV7-9	TRBJ1-2	few	.	TGTGCCAGCAGCTTAGCTGCCAGCTCCCACTACACCTTC	CASSLAASSHYTF
TRBV2	TRBJ2-2	.	.	TGTGCCAGCAGCGCTGAACGCGACACCGGGGAGCTGTTTTTT	CASSAERDTGELFF
TRBV6-6	TRBJ2-3	.	.	TGTGCCAGCAGACCGCACAGCAGCACAGATACGCAGTATTTT	CASRPHSSTDTQYF
TRBV6-5	TRBJ2-1	.	.	TGTGCCAGCAGTTACTCTCCCAGGGGTAGTGAGCAGTTCTTC	CASSYSPRGSEQFF
TRBV12-5	TRBJ2-1	few	TRBD2	TGTGCTAGTGGCCACGGGGAGGGCTACAATGAGCAGTTCTTC	CASGHGEGYNEQFF
TRBV6-5	TRBJ1-5	.	.	TGTGCCAGCAGGAAAGACGGATATAGCAATCAGCCCCAGCATTTT	CASRKDGYSNQPQHF
TRBV3-1	TRBJ2-7	.	TRBD1	TGTGCCAGCAGCCTCATGGGACAGGGAATCAACTACGAGCAGTACTTC	CASSLMGQGINYEQYF
TRBV10-3	TRBJ2-3	.	.	TGTGCCATCAGTGAGCGGTCAGAGGGCTACACAGATACGCAGTATTTT	CAISERSEGYTDTQYF
TRBV5-1	TRBJ1-2	few	.	TGCGCCAGCAGCTCTGGGTGGTATGGCTACACCTTC	CASSSGWYGYTF
TRBV7-9	TRBJ1-5	.	.	TGTGCCAGCAGCTTTGGGGGGAAACAGCCCCAGCATTTT	CASSFGGKQPQHF
TRBV5-1	TRBJ2-2	.	.	TGCGCCAGCAGTGGAACATTTGACACCGGGGAGCTGTTTTTT	CASSGTFDTGELFF
TRBV7-2	TRBJ1-1	.	.	TGTGCCAGCAGCTTAGGCACAGTAAAAGCTTTCTTT	CASSLGTVKAFF
TRBV7-2	TRBJ2-2	.	.	TGTGCCAGCAGCTTAGGTCGGGTCTCGAACACCGGGGAGCTGTTTTTT	CASSLGRVSNTGELFF
TRBV7-2	TRBJ1-5	.	TRBD1	TGTGCCAGCAGCTTTGAGGACAGGCCCCTTTATAGCAATCAGCCCCAGCATTTT	CASSFEDRPLYSNQPQHF
TRBV6-5	TRBJ1-2	.	.	TGTGCCATCTACACCGGGAACCCATGGGGCTACACCTTC	CAIYTGNPWGYTF